A selection of T cell receptor beta chains follows, all from one sample in a study of shared clonotypes between healthy human individuals. Produced via immunoSEQ multiplex PCR; TCRdb's table is partial and in-frame only. Among 950,000 to 1,300,000 clones listed, roughly 80% were seen once. Sequenced material: memory CD4+ T cells sorted from blood. These receptors all stem from a young man in good health. Each CDR3 is given with its conserved first and last residue. A D gene is named only where the DNA matches it firmly. Part of the rows lack a size; the others show once, few, many or a class for expanded clones.

D	V	J	size	CDR3	DNA
NA	TRBV28	TRBJ1-2	NA	CASSPRGGGYTF	TGTGCCAGCAGTCCCCGAGGGGGGGGCTACACCTTC
TRBD1	TRBV27	TRBJ1-6	NA	CASSSTPPGGNSPLHF	TGTGCCAGCAGTTCCACCCCCCCAGGGGGTAATTCACCCCTCCACTTT
NA	TRBV28	TRBJ1-6	NA	CASSRDPMYNSPLHF	TGTGCCAGCAGTCGAGACCCGATGTATAATTCACCCCTCCACTTT
NA	TRBV4-1	TRBJ2-7	once	CASSPTGAPYEQYF	TGCGCCAGCAGCCCGACGGGGGCCCCCTACGAGCAGTACTTC
NA	TRBV7-9	TRBJ2-7	NA	CASSPPQGESYEQYF	TGTGCCAGCAGCCCCCCACAGGGAGAATCCTACGAGCAGTACTTC
NA	TRBV15	TRBJ2-3	NA	CATSRDRVVTDTQYF	TGTGCCACCAGCAGAGATCGCGTAGTCACAGATACGCAGTATTTT
NA	TRBV2	TRBJ2-7	NA	CASSPGTGWVQYF	TGTGCCAGCAGTCCCGGGACCGGTTGGGTGCAGTACTTC
NA	TRBV9	TRBJ1-1	NA	CASSPRTEPIF	TGTGCCAGCAGCCCCCGGACAGAGCCTATTTTC
TRBD1	TRBV6-5	TRBJ2-4	NA	CASSPQGSKNIQYF	TGTGCCAGCAGTCCACAGGGGTCCAAAAACATTCAGTACTTC
NA	TRBV9	TRBJ1-3	NA	CASSVNYSPGNTIYF	TGTGCCAGCAGCGTTAACTACTCCCCCGGAAACACCATATATTTT
TRBD2	TRBV5-1	TRBJ2-7	NA	CASSYLAGGFDEQYF	TGCGCCAGCAGCTACCTAGCGGGAGGGTTCGACGAGCAGTACTTC
NA	TRBV7-2	TRBJ1-4	NA	CASSLYSNEKLFF	TGTGCCAGCAGCTTATACAGTAATGAAAAACTGTTTTTT
TRBD2	TRBV7-3	TRBJ2-1	NA	CASSLLPGTSGGNEQFF	TGTGCCAGCAGCTTACTACCAGGGACTAGCGGGGGAAATGAGCAGTTCTTC
NA	TRBV19	TRBJ1-1	NA	CASRTRQGKGTEAFF	TGTGCCAGTAGAACACGGCAGGGGAAGGGCACTGAAGCTTTCTTT
NA	TRBV4-1	TRBJ1-2	NA	CASSQDLPRNYGYTF	TGCGCCAGCAGCCAAGATCTCCCCAGGAACTATGGCTACACCTTC
TRBD1	TRBV4-1	TRBJ1-2	NA	CASSHVPVKQGEGYTF	TGCGCCAGCAGCCACGTACCGGTAAAACAGGGGGAAGGCTACACCTTC
NA	TRBV2	TRBJ1-5	few	CASTTGPQQPQHF	TGTGCCAGCACTACAGGACCCCAACAGCCCCAGCATTTT
TRBD1	TRBV6-5	TRBJ2-7	NA	CASSLGATGTYEQYF	TGTGCCAGCAGCTTAGGAGCGACAGGGACCTACGAGCAGTACTTC
TRBD2	TRBV9	TRBJ2-2	NA	CASSDPLGGTSGGSTGELFF	TGTGCCAGCAGCGACCCCTTAGGGGGGACTAGCGGGGGAAGCACCGGGGAGCTGTTTTTT
TRBD1	TRBV5-1	TRBJ1-3	NA	CASAPGTGQGNTIYF	TGCGCCAGCGCTCCCGGGACAGGTCAGGGGAACACCATATATTTT
TRBD1	TRBV19	TRBJ1-1	NA	CASSRSGQGITEAFF	TGTGCCAGTAGTAGATCGGGACAGGGTATCACTGAAGCTTTCTTT
TRBD1	TRBV7-2	TRBJ1-5	NA	CASSLQQGQPQHF	TGTGCCAGCAGCTTACAACAGGGGCAGCCCCAGCATTTT
NA	TRBV27	TRBJ1-2	NA	CASSSSSAVNYGYTF	TGTGCCAGCAGTTCCAGCAGTGCCGTTAACTATGGCTACACCTTC
NA	TRBV10-3	TRBJ2-7	NA	CAINIGSSYEQYF	TGTGCCATCAATATCGGTTCCTCCTACGAGCAGTACTTC
NA	TRBV4-3	TRBJ2-3	NA	CASSQDRGKDTQYF	TGCGCCAGCAGCCAAGACAGGGGAAAGGATACGCAGTATTTT
TRBD1	TRBV5-5	TRBJ1-2	NA	CASSQLPGTGYGYTF	TGTGCCAGCAGCCAACTCCCCGGGACAGGATATGGCTACACCTTC
NA	TRBV19	TRBJ2-7	NA	CASSISSRASYEQYF	TGTGCCAGTAGTATCTCTTCCAGGGCCTCCTACGAGCAGTACTTC
NA	TRBV20-1	TRBJ1-1	NA	CSARWGTEAFF	TGCAGTGCTAGATGGGGGACTGAAGCTTTCTTT